The 18 T cell receptor beta chains below come from one sample, sequenced in a study of CD8+ T cells in alopecia areata. After isolation, RNA underwent reverse transcription to generate cDNA as the sequencing template. Clones were read by immunoSEQ multiplex PCR, and TCRdb kept only the in-frame ones, dropping some. The data show 270,000 or so clones, with none appearing a single time. Using CD4, CD8alpha, NKG2D, NKG2ACE and other markers, pooled cutaneous lymph node cells were sorted. The sample taken for sequencing was CD4+ T cells sorted from a lymph node. The receptors come from a C3H/HeJ mouse with alopecia areata. MHC haplotype here: H2-k.

Comment on this clone: The gene names given are mouse names. The CDR3 extends 4 residues past the end of the read, so its final part is completed from the germline J gene. The V call is TRBV17, the J call TRBJ1-1, with D possibly matching TRBD1 (6 bases). CDR1 MNHDT and CDR2 YYDKIL come from the germline V gene. The CDR3 is made up of 14 amino acids. V lost 2 bases, J lost 1 base, and 8 bases lay in between. CDR3 sequence: CASSRRGANTEVFF. The DNA read from the CDR3 is TGTGCTAGCAGTAGACGGGGGGCGAACACA.

In regard to this clone: This may stem from a read error, because a much larger clone lies one nucleotide away. Gene names and germline match the mouse. The missing CDR3 end, 4 residues past where the read stops, is filled in from the germline J gene. This chain connects TRBV13-3 to TRBJ2-5, with 8 bases matching TRBD2. The J segment lost 3 bases and the V segment lost 4 bases, leaving 1 base of the junction unmatched. CDR1 NNHDY and CDR2 SYVADS come from the germline V gene. This CDR3 has 13 amino acids. Incomplete CDR3 DNA: TGTGCCAGCAGTTACTGGGGGCAAGAC. It encodes CASSYWGQD. In full, the CDR3 reads CASSYWGQDTQYF.

With regard to this clone: These gene names are mouse names. The read ends 4 residues early relative to the CDR3; the germline J gene fills the gap. This sample includes further DNA sequences coding for the same CDR3. The chain uses TRBV12-1 and TRBJ1-2; D gene uncertain. Trimming removed 2 bases at V and 0 bases at J, with 6 bases between. CDR1 is SGHSN, CDR2 HYEKVE, per germline. CDR3 length: 13 residues. CDR3 protein: CASSPSANSDYTF. The DNA read from the CDR3 is TGTGCCAGCTCTCCCAGTGCAAACTCC.

As concerns this clone: Gene names and germline refer to mouse. The read ends 4 residues before the CDR3 terminus; that terminus is restored from the germline J gene. The sample carries other DNA sequences with the same CDR3. V usage is TRBV13-1 and J usage is TRBJ2-7; 10 nucleotides align to TRBD2. CDR3 size: 14 residues. Germline lookup yields CDR1 NSHNY and CDR2 SYGAGN. This CDR3 is CASSETGGLYEQYF. The CDR3 bases that were read are TGTGCCAGCAGTGAGACTGGGGGGTTGTAT.

This clone was counted a few times. The genes and germline here are from mouse. The DNA ends 4 residues before the CDR3 does, and the rest of the CDR3 is filled in from the germline J gene. V usage is TRBV1 and J usage is TRBJ2-4; no definite D call. The CDR3 loop spans 14 amino acids. Germline V gene lookup returns CDR1 NSQYPW and CDR2 LRSPGD (reference sequence). The CDR3 DNA, read in part, is TGCACCTGCAGTGCAGACTTGGAGGCAAAC. Its translation: CTCSADLEAN. The entire CDR3 reads CTCSADLEANTLYF.

This clone was recorded a few times. Gene labels here are mouse ones. The CDR3 end lies 4 residues beyond the end of the read and is filled in from the germline J gene. This rearrangement joins TRBV13-1 to TRBJ2-4; D not resolved. The CDR3 is 14 amino acids. Per germline, CDR1 NSHNY and CDR2 SYGAGN. Trimming removed 0 bases at V and 1 base at J, with 6 bases between. The CDR3 DNA, read in part, is TGTGCCAGCAGTGATGAGGGTGGTCAAAAC. Amino acid sequence: CASSDEGGQN. The full CDR3 is CASSDEGGQNTLYF.

With regard to this clone: Any gene name here is a mouse gene name. Read sequence stops 4 residues before the CDR3 end, and the germline J gene provides the missing end. This rearrangement joins TRBV19 to TRBJ2-3; maybe TRBD1 (5 bases). Per the germline V gene, CDR1 is FNHDT and CDR2 is SITEND (reference sequence). This CDR3 comprises 13 residues. The V and J ends lost 4 bases and 3 bases respectively, with 9 bases between them. Incomplete CDR3 DNA: TGTGCCAGCAGTTCCAGGGAGGCAGAA. Amino acids: CASSSREAE. The entire CDR3 protein reads CASSSREAETLYF.

This clone was seen a handful of times. Gene labels here are mouse ones. The CDR3 is cut off 3 residues early in the read; its end comes from the germline J gene. The sample contains more than one DNA sequence encoding this CDR3. The chain joins TRBV5 to TRBJ1-6; D gene ambiguous. TRBJ1-6 is known as an ORF, though its function is uncertain. V lost 0 bases and J lost 0, with 6 bases in between. In germline, CDR1 is LGHNA, CDR2 YNLKQL (reference sequence). The CDR3 runs 16 residues. CDR3 sequence reads: CASSQDSDSYNSPLYF. The sequenced CDR3 bases are TGTGCCAGCAGCCAAGATTCAGATTCCTATAATTCGCCC.

Only a few counts were recorded for this clone. Gene labels here are mouse ones. The read is 4 residues too short to cover the CDR3 end, so that end is filled in from the germline J gene. The V gene is TRBV13-1, the J gene TRBJ2-3; D is possibly TRBD1 (6 bases). The V gene's germline CDR1 is NSHNY and CDR2 SYGAGN. The CDR3 is 16 amino acids. V was pared by 0 bases and J by 1 base, with 12 bases between. The CDR3 DNA, read in part, is TGTGCCAGCAGTGATGTGGGCAGGGGAGGTGCAGAA. Protein: CASSDVGRGGAE. The complete CDR3 reads CASSDVGRGGAETLYF.

This clone was picked up a small number of times. Gene names refer to mouse genes. The read stops 4 residues short of the end of the CDR3; the missing end is completed from the germline J gene. Other nucleotide sequences in the sample specify the same CDR3. V is TRBV13-1 and J is TRBJ2-5; TRBD1 aligns across 10 bases. Germline V CDR1 and CDR2: NSHNY, SYGAGN. This CDR3 is 14 amino acids long. The CDR3 bases that were read are TGTGCCAGCAGCGCGACAGGGGGCCGGGAC. As protein: CASSATGGRD. The full CDR3 sequence reads CASSATGGRDTQYF.

About this clone: The gene symbols are mouse symbols. Coverage ceases 4 residues before the CDR3 finishes, and the germline J gene fills in the end. This rearrangement joins TRBV13-3 to TRBJ2-2; D not resolved. Trimming shortened V by 0 bases and J by 6 bases, and 6 bases separated the two germline ends. Per the germline V gene, CDR1 is NNHDY and CDR2 is SYVADS. The CDR3 totals 13 residues. CDR3 in amino acids: CASSDARAGQLYF. CDR3 DNA (partial): TGTGCCAGCAGTGATGCGAGGGCCGGG.

Note on this clone: Gene labels here are mouse ones. The DNA ends 4 residues before the CDR3 does, and the rest of the CDR3 is filled in from the germline J gene. V is TRBV19 and J is TRBJ1-2, with 8 positions matching TRBD1. This CDR3 region has 14 residues. V shed 4 bases, J shed 3 bases, and the junction held 5 bases outside the gene matches. CDR1 FNHDT and CDR2 SITEND come from the germline V gene (reference sequence). The covered CDR3 bases are TGTGCCAGCAGTCAGGGGGCGGGAGACTCC. Translation: CASSQGAGDS. The full CDR3 is CASSQGAGDSDYTF.

For this clone: Here the gene names and germline are mouse. The sequence runs out 4 residues before the end of the CDR3; the remainder is reconstructed from the germline J gene. The rearrangement uses TRBV19 and TRBJ2-7; 9 bases align to TRBD1. Looked up from germline, CDR1 is FNHDT and CDR2 is SITEND (reference sequence). This CDR3 spans 13 amino acids. CDR3 bases read: TGTGCCAGCAGGGACAGGGGCCTTTAT. This codes for CASRDRGLY. The CDR3 as a whole reads CASRDRGLYEQYF.

A few counts support this clone. All gene names here are mouse names. The CDR3 end falls 4 residues outside the read, so it is completed with the germline J gene. The same CDR3 is also encoded by other DNA sequences in this sample. This chain links TRBV5 with TRBJ2-3, with 11 bases lining up with TRBD2. This CDR3 comprises 16 residues. Germline V lookup: CDR1 LGHNA, CDR2 YNLKQL (reference sequence). V was pared by 4 bases and J by 0 bases, with 3 bases of the junction left unmatched. The covered CDR3 bases are TGTGCCAGCAGCCCCGGGACTGGGGGTAGTGCAGAA. Translated, it gives CASSPGTGGSAE. The whole CDR3 sequence is CASSPGTGGSAETLYF.

About this clone itself: The listed genes are named as in mouse. The observed sequence ends 4 residues before the CDR3 terminus, with the missing tail filled in from the germline J gene. The chain couples TRBV1 to TRBJ2-7, with 12 nucleotides matching TRBD2. The ends lost 4 bases at V and 2 bases at J; junction bases unmatched: 0. The germline V gene has CDR1 NSQYPW and CDR2 LRSPGD (reference sequence). This CDR3 is built from 14 residues. The DNA read from the CDR3 is TGCACCTGCAGTGGACTGGGGGGGCCCTAT. Amino acid sequence: CTCSGLGGPY. The whole CDR3 protein reads CTCSGLGGPYEQYF.

A few counts support this clone. Here the gene names and germline are mouse. The read comes to an end 4 residues before the CDR3 does, leaving the germline J gene to fill in the end. The identical CDR3 is also encoded by other nucleotide sequences in the sample. The chain has TRBV13-3 and TRBJ1-2; a weak D match, TRBD1 (6 bases). CDR1 NNHDY and CDR2 SYVADS come from the germline V gene. Trimming cost V 0 bases and J 2 bases, with 11 bases left between them. This CDR3 contains 15 residues. The sequenced CDR3 bases are TGTGCCAGCAGTGATGCAGGGCAGGGGAACTCC. Protein: CASSDAGQGNS. The full CDR3 reads CASSDAGQGNSDYTF.

This clone was counted a few times. Genes and germline come from the mouse. Read coverage stops 4 residues before the CDR3 terminus; the germline J gene supplies the remainder. The chain employs TRBV3 and TRBJ2-5, with TRBD2 identical over 13 bases. The CDR3 covers 15 residues. Germline CDR1 is SNHLY and CDR2 is FYNGKV (reference sequence). The CDR3: CASSLGTGGADTQYF. CDR3 bases read: TGTGCCAGCAGCTTAGGGACTGGGGGGGCAGAC.

In this sample, this clone turned up a few times. The listed genes are named as in mouse. The DNA ends 4 residues before the CDR3 does, and the rest of the CDR3 is filled in from the germline J gene. The chain joins TRBV19 to TRBJ2-3, with unresolved D. This CDR3 contains 14 residues. Between the trimmed V and J ends, which lost 5 bases and 0 bases, there was a span of 10 bases. Germline V lookup: CDR1 FNHDT, CDR2 SITEND (reference sequence). CDR3 protein: CASRIWFSAETLYF. The covered CDR3 bases are TGTGCCAGCAGGATATGGTTTAGTGCAGAA.